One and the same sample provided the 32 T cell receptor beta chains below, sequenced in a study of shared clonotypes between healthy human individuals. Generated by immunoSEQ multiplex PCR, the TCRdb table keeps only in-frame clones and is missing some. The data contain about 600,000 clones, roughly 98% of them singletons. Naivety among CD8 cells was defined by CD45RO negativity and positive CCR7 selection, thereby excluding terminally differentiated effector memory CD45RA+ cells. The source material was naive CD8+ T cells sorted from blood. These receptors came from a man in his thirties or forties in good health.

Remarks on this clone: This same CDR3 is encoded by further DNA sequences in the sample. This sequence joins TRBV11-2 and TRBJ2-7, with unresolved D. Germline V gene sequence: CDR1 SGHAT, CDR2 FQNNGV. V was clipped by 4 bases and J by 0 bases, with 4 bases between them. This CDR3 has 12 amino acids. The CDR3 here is CASSSASYEQYF. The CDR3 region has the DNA TGTGCCAGCAGCTCGGCCTCCTACGAGCAGTACTTC.

The CDR3 bases are TGTGCCAGCAGCGGGAAGGACGGAACCTACGAGCAGTACTTC. It codes for CASSGKDGTYEQYF. The chain is built from TRBV7-8 and TRBJ2-7; D gene ambiguous. The V gene lost 5 bases and the J gene lost 2 bases, with 13 bases spanning the gap. The germline CDR1 and CDR2 sequences are SGHVS and FQNEAQ. The CDR3 consists of 14 residues.

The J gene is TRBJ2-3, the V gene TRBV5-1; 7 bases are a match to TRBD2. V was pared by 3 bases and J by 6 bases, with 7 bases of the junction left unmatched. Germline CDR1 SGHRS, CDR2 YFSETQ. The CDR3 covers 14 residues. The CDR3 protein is CASSSWTSIDTQYF. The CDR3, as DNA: TGCGCCAGCAGCTCGTGGACTAGTATTGATACGCAGTATTTT.

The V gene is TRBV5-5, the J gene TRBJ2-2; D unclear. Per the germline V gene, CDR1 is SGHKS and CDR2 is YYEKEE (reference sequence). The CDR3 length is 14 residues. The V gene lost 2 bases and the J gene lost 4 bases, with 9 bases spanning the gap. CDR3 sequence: CASSFPPSTGELFF. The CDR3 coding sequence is TGTGCCAGCAGCTTTCCCCCTAGCACCGGGGAGCTGTTTTTT.

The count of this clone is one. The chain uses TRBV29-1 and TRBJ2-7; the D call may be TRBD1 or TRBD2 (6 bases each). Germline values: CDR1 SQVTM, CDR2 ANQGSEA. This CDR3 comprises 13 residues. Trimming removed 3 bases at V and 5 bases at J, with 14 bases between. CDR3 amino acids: CSVDTGGGNEQYF. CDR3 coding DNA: TGCAGCGTTGACACAGGAGGGGGGAACGAGCAGTACTTC.

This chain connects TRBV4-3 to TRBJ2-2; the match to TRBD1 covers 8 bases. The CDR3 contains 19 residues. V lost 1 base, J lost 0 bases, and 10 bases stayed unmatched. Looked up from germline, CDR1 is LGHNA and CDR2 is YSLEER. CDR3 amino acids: CASSQVFRGLSPNTGELFF. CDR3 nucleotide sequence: TGCGCCAGCAGCCAAGTGTTCAGGGGGCTGTCGCCGAACACCGGGGAGCTGTTTTTT.

CDR3 DNA: TGTGCCAGCAGTCCTACGAGGGAGGGCCTAGGAACAGATACGCAGTATTTT. This sequence encodes CASSPTREGLGTDTQYF. The chain couples TRBV5-4 to TRBJ2-3, with TRBD2 matching over 7 bases. The germline V gene encodes CDR1 SGHNT and CDR2 YYREEE (reference sequence). J gave up 3 bases and V 5 bases, and 15 bases lay outside the gene matches. CDR3 size: 17 residues.

The CDR3 loop reads CATLAAGSSYEQYF. CDR3 bases: TGTGCCACCCTGGCGGCAGGGAGCTCCTACGAGCAGTACTTC. The chain combines TRBV6-1 with TRBJ2-7; D might be TRBD1 or TRBD2, each matching 5 bases. Trimming pared 10 bases from V and 0 bases from J, leaving 16 bases between. The germline CDR1 and CDR2 sequences are MNHNS and SASEGT. This CDR3 is built from 14 residues.

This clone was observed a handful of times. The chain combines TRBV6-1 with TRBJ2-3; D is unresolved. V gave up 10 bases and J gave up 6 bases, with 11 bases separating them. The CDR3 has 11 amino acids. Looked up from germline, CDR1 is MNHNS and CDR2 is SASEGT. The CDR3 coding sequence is TGTGCCACGAGCCCGATGGATACGCAGTATTTT. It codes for CATSPMDTQYF.

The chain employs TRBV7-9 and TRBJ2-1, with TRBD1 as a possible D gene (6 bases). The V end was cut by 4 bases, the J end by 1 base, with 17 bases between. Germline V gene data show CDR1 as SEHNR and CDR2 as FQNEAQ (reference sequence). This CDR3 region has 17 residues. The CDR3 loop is CASSYVGRGPSYNEQFF. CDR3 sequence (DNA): TGTGCCAGCAGCTACGTCGGCAGGGGACCTTCCTACAATGAGCAGTTCTTC. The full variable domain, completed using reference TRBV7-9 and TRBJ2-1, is DTGVSQNPRHKITKRGQNVTFRCDPISEHNRLYWYRQTLGQGPEFLTYFQNEAQLEKSRLLSDRFSAERPKGSFSTLEIQRTEQGDSAMYLCASSYVGRGPSYNEQFFGPGTRLTVL.

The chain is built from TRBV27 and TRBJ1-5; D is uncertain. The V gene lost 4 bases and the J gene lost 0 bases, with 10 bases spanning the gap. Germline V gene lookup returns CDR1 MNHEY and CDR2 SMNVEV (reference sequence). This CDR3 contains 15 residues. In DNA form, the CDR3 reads TGTGCCAGCAGTTCTTCCGTAGATAGCAATCAGCCCCAGCATTTT. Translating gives CASSSSVDSNQPQHF.

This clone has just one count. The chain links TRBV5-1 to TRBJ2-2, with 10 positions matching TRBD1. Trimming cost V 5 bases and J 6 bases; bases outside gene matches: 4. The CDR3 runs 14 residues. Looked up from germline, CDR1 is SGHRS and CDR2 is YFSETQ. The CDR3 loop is CASRGDRGAGELFF. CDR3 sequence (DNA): TGCGCCAGCAGGGGGGACAGGGGAGCCGGGGAGCTGTTTTTT. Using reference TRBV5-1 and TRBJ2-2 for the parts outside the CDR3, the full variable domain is KAGVTQTPRYLIKTRGQQVTLSCSPISGHRSVSWYQQTPGQGLQFLFEYFSETQRNKGNFPGRFSGRQFSNSRSEMNVSTLELGDSALYLCASRGDRGAGELFFGEGSRLTVL.

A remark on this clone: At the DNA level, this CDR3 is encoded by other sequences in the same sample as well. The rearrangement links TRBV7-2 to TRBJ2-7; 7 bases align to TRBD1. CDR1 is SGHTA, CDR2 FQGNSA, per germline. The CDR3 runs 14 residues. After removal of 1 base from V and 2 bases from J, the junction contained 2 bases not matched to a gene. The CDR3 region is CASSLGTGPYEQYF. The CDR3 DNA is TGTGCCAGCAGCTTAGGGACAGGCCCCTACGAGCAGTACTTC.

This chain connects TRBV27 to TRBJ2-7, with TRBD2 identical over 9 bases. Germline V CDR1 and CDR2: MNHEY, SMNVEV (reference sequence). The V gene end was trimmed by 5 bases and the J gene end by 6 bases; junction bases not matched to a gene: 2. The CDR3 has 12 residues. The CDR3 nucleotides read TGTGCCAGCAGTATACTAGCGGGCGAGCAGTACTTC. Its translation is CASSILAGEQYF.

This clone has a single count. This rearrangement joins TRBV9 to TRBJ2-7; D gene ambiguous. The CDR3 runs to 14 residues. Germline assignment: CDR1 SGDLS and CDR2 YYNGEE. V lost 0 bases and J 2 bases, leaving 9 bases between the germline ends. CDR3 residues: CASSVAGGTYEQYF. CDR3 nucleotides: TGTGCCAGCAGCGTAGCTGGTGGGACCTACGAGCAGTACTTC.

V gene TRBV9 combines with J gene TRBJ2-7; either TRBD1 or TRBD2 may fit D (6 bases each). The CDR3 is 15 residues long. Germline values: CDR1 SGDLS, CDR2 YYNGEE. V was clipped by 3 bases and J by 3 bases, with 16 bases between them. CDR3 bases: TGTGCCAGCAGCGCCCGGGACAAGGGAGGCTACGAGCAGTACTTC. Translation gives CASSARDKGGYEQYF.

The CDR3 is CASNQRGGREKLFF. The CDR3 DNA is TGTGCCAGCAACCAAAGGGGAGGACGAGAAAAACTGTTTTTT. The V and J genes are TRBV13 and TRBJ1-4; a possible D gene is TRBD1 (5 bases). V was shortened by 7 bases and J by 8 bases, with 17 bases between the two germline ends. The CDR3 runs to 14 residues. In germline, CDR1 is PRHDT, CDR2 FYEKMQ (reference sequence).

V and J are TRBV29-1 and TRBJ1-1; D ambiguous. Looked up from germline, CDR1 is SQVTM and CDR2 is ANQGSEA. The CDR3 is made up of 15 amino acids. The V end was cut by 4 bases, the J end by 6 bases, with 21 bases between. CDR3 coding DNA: TGCAGCGTTGCACAGACACCCCTTGGGAGTCCTGAAGCTTTCTTT. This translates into CSVAQTPLGSPEAFF. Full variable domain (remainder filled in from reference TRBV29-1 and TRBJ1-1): SAVISQKPSRDICQRGTSLTIQCQVDSQVTMMFWYRQQPGQSLTLIATANQGSEATYESGFVIDKFPISRPNLTFSTLTVSNMSPEDSSIYLCSVAQTPLGSPEAFFGQGTRLTVV.

CDR3 protein: CASSTLSEALNEQFF. The CDR3 nucleotides are TGCGCCAGCAGTACTCTGTCGGAGGCCCTAAATGAGCAGTTCTTC. This chain uses TRBV10-2 with TRBJ2-1, with D maybe TRBD2 (5 bases). V lost 5 bases and J 7 bases, leaving 18 bases between the germline ends. The CDR3 length is 15 residues. Germline V CDR1 and CDR2: WSHSY, SAAADI.

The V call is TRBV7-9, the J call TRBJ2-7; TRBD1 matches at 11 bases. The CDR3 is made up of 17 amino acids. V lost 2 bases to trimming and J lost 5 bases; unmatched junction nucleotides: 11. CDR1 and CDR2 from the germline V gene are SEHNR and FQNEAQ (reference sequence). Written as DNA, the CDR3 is TGTGCCAGCAGCTTATACCCTGGACAGGGGGCTATCGACGAGCAGTACTTC. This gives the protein CASSLYPGQGAIDEQYF.

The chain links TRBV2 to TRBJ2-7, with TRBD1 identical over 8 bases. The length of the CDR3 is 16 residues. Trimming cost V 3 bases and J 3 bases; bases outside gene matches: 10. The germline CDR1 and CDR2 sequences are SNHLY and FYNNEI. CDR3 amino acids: CASSDTSGGIDYEQYF. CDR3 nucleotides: TGTGCCAGCAGTGATACTTCAGGGGGCATTGACTACGAGCAGTACTTC.

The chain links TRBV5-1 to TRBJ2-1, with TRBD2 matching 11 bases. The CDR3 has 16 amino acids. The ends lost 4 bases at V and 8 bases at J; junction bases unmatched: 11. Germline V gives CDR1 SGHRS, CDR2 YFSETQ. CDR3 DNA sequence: TGCGCCAGCAGCGCCGGGACTAGCGGCCGTGTCGATGAGCAGTTCTTC. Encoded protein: CASSAGTSGRVDEQFF.

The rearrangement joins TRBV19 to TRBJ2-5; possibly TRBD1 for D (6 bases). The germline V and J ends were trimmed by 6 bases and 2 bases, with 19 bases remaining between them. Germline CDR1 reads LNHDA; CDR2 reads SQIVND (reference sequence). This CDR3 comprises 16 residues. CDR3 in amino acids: CASSKTGYGWQETQYF. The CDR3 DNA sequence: TGTGCCAGTAGCAAAACAGGGTACGGTTGGCAAGAGACCCAGTACTTC.

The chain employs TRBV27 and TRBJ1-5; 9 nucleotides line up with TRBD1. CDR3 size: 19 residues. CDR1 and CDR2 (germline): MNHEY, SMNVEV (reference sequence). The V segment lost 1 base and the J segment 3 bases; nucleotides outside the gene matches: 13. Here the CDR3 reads CASSLWRRDREIDNQPQHF. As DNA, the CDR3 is TGTGCCAGCAGTTTATGGCGGAGGGACAGGGAGATTGACAATCAGCCCCAGCATTTT.

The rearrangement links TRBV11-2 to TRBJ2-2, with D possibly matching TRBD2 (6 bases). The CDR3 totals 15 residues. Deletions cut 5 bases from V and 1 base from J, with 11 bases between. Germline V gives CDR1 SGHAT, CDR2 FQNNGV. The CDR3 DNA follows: TGTGCCAGCAGCCTCGCGGGACGGAACACCGGGGAGCTGTTTTTT. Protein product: CASSLAGRNTGELFF.

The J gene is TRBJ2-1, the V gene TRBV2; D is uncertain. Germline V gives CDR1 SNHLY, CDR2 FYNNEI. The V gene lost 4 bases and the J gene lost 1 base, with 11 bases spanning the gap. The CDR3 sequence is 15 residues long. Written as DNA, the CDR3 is TGTGCCAGCAGTGCTAACAGTGCATCCTACAATGAGCAGTTCTTC. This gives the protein CASSANSASYNEQFF.

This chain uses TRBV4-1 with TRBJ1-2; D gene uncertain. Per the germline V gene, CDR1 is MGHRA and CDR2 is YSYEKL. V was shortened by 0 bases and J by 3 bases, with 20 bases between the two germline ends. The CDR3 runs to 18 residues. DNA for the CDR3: TGCGCCAGCAGCCAAGATCCTGGTGGGCACTTCGGATACTATGGCTACACCTTC. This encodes CASSQDPGGHFGYYGYTF.

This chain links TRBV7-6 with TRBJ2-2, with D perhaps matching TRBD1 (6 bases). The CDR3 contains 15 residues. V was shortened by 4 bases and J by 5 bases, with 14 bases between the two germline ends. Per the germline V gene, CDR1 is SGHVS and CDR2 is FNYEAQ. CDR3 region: CASSSLDRGTGELFF. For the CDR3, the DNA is TGTGCCAGCAGCTCACTGGATAGGGGGACCGGGGAGCTGTTTTTT.

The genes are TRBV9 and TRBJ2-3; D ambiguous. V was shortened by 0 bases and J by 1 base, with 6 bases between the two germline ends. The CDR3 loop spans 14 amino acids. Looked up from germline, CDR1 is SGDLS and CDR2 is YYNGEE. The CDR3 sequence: CASSVVARTDTQYF. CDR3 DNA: TGTGCCAGCAGCGTAGTCGCCCGCACAGATACGCAGTATTTT.

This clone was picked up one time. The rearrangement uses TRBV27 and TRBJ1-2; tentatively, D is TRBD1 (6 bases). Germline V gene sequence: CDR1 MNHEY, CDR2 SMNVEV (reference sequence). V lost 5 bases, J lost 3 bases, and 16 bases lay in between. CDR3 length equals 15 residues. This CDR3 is CASSDRTGSDYGYTF. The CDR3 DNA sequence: TGTGCCAGCAGTGACCGAACAGGGAGCGACTATGGCTACACCTTC.

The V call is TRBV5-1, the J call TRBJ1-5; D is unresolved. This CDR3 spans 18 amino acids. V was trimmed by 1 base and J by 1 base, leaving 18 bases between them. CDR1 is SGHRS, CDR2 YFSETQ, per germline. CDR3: CASSLLGSAGSSNQPQHF. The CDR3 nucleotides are TGCGCCAGCAGCTTGTTAGGTTCGGCTGGGTCGAGCAATCAGCCCCAGCATTTT.

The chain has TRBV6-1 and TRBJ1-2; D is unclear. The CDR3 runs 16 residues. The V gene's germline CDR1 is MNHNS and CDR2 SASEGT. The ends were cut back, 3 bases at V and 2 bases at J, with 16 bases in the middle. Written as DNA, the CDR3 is TGTGCCAGCAGTGACCGGAGGAGCAGTACGAACTATGGCTACACCTTC. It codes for CASSDRRSSTNYGYTF.